This T cell receptor (beta chain) is from a study of blood T cell repertoires in COVID-19. Study-wide background: Samples of COVID-19 (acute and convalescent) were obtained from the United States, Italy and Spain. In each case, the material was cDNA or gDNA derived from T cells, B-cell-depleted T cells, or PBMCs.

Per germline, CDR1 MNHEY and CDR2 SVGEGT. The CDR3 is made up of 15 amino acids. The V end lost 4 bases, the J end lost 2 bases, and 15 bases lay between the germline ends. The data were produced by immunoSEQ multiplex PCR, yet TCRdb's version contains in-frame clones alone and is incomplete. The repertoire consists of 25,000 to 35,000 clones, with 90% occurring once and the leading ten covering roughly 12%. The chain links TRBV6-2 or TRBV6-3 to TRBJ2-7; no definite D call. Material for sequencing was peripheral blood. The clonotype originates from a human donor in a cohort sampled during active COVID-19. This CDR3 reads CASSSTGSATYEQYF. The CDR3 DNA reads TGTGCCAGCAGTTCCACCGGGTCGGCTACCTACGAGCAGTACTTC.